The 26 T cell receptor beta chains below were found in one sample sequenced in a study of T cell changes during pregnancy in multiple sclerosis. This table comes from immunoSEQ multiplex PCR, and its TCRdb copy is limited to in-frame clones, with some not included. The repertoire holds around 35,000 clones, with roughly nine tenths as singletons. Sequenced here: CD8+ T cells from peripheral blood mononuclear cells, sampled in the first trimester of pregnancy. These receptors all stem from a female donor with multiple sclerosis, enrolled in a pregnancy study.

The chain has TRBV7-6 and TRBJ2-2, with D maybe TRBD2 (5 bases). The V gene lost 4 bases and the J gene lost 5 bases, with 14 bases spanning the gap. CDR1 is SGHVS, CDR2 FNYEAQ, per germline. The CDR3 spans 15 residues. CDR3 nucleotide sequence: TGTGCCAGCAGCTATAGGGCCGGGGTAACCGGGGAGCTGTTTTTT. Residues: CASSYRAGVTGELFF.

The rearrangement uses TRBV11-3 and TRBJ2-5; 8 positions agree with TRBD2. The CDR3 is made up of 16 amino acids. From germline, CDR1 is SGHNT and CDR2 YENEEA. V trimming: 2 bases; J trimming: 4 bases; junction bases outside the gene matches: 9. CDR3 sequence (DNA): TGTGCCAGCAGCTTACGTGGAGCGGGAGTCCTAGAGACCCAGTACTTC. Its protein is CASSLRGAGVLETQYF.

The V call is TRBV4-3, the J call TRBJ2-5; D may be TRBD1 (6 bases). CDR3 length equals 17 residues. Per the germline V gene, CDR1 is LGHNA and CDR2 is YSLEER. Trimming took off 1 base at V and 5 bases at J, with 20 bases between the two ends. The CDR3 region has the DNA TGCGCCAGCAGCCAAGCCCGCGATTCAGGGGCTTGGGAGACCCAGTACTTC. Amino acids: CASSQARDSGAWETQYF.

The chain links TRBV28 to TRBJ1-1; D might be TRBD1 (5 bases). The germline V gene has CDR1 MDHEN and CDR2 SYDVKM. The V end lost 1 base, the J end lost 0 bases, and 9 bases lay between the germline ends. The CDR3 is 15 amino acids. The chain's CDR3 is CASSLSQGLNTEAFF. For the CDR3, the DNA is TGTGCCAGCAGTTTATCCCAGGGATTGAACACTGAAGCTTTCTTT.

Here the CDR3 DNA reads TGTGCCAGCAGCCAGGGACTAGCGGGAGACAATGAGCAGTTCTTC. Its translation is CASSQGLAGDNEQFF. This chain joins TRBV7-3 and TRBJ2-1; 14 bases are shared with TRBD2. CDR1 and CDR2 from the germline V gene are SGHTA and FQGTGA. The CDR3 is made up of 15 amino acids. With 5 bases clipped from V and 5 bases from J, the junction kept 2 bases outside the gene matches.

The chain uses TRBV7-9 and TRBJ2-1, with 9 bases identical to TRBD2. The germline gives CDR1 SEHNR, CDR2 FQNEAQ (reference sequence). The CDR3 sequence is 15 residues long. V was pared by 0 bases and J by 7 bases, with 4 bases of the junction left unmatched. The CDR3 here is CASSLASGRGNEQFF. CDR3 DNA sequence: TGTGCCAGCAGCTTAGCTAGCGGGAGAGGGAATGAGCAGTTCTTC.

This sequence joins TRBV2 and TRBJ1-4; TRBD1 matches 8 bases. V lost 3 bases, J lost 4 bases, and 7 bases stayed unmatched. Germline values: CDR1 SNHLY, CDR2 FYNNEI. The CDR3 loop spans 16 amino acids. The CDR3 here is CASSESRGQLNEKLFF. Here the CDR3 DNA reads TGTGCCAGCAGTGAGTCCAGGGGGCAACTTAATGAAAAACTGTTTTTT.

V and J are TRBV10-3 and TRBJ2-1; TRBD2 might be the D (6 bases). The CDR3 totals 15 residues. V lost 6 bases and J 7 bases, leaving 19 bases between the germline ends. CDR1 is ENHRY, CDR2 SYGVKD, per germline. Here the CDR3 DNA reads TGTGCCATCAGAGATCAGACTAGTGGCTTGAATGAGCAGTTCTTC. Translation: CAIRDQTSGLNEQFF.

The rearrangement uses TRBV28 and TRBJ1-5, with 8 bases matching TRBD1. Germline trimming cut 8 bases from V and 2 bases from J; bases unmatched to any gene: 17. This CDR3 is built from 18 residues. The germline V gene encodes CDR1 MDHEN and CDR2 SYDVKM. CDR3 sequence (DNA): TGTGCCAGCGACCTTCGGAGACAGGGGCTGGGAGGCAATCAGCCCCAGCATTTT. Its translation: CASDLRRQGLGGNQPQHF.

The V and J genes are TRBV19 and TRBJ2-7, with 10 positions matching TRBD1. The length of the CDR3 is 14 residues. V shed 5 bases, J shed 5 bases, and the junction held 6 bases outside the gene matches. CDR1 and CDR2 from the germline V gene are LNHDA and SQIVND (reference sequence). CDR3 in DNA: TGTGCCAGTAGTTGGGCCGGGACAGGGGACGAGCAGTACTTC. Its protein product is CASSWAGTGDEQYF.

The J gene is TRBJ2-7, the V gene TRBV5-1; D is unresolved. The V end lost 4 bases, the J end lost 2 bases, and 10 bases lay between the germline ends. The CDR3 has 13 residues. CDR1 and CDR2 from the germline V gene are SGHRS and YFSETQ. The CDR3 DNA sequence: TGCGCCAGCAGCACAACACCGACCTACGAGCAGTACTTC. Translating gives CASSTTPTYEQYF.

This chain links TRBV27 with TRBJ1-5; 9 positions match TRBD1. Germline V gives CDR1 MNHEY, CDR2 SMNVEV (reference sequence). The CDR3 contains 22 residues. The trim removed 7 bases at V and 6 bases at J, leaving 31 bases unmatched. CDR3 nucleotides: TGTGCCAGCAACAGTATTCAGCCATCCGGGACAGGGCCTTCCCGTTTTGGTCAGCCCCAGCATTTT. Residues: CASNSIQPSGTGPSRFGQPQHF.

V gene TRBV6-5 combines with J gene TRBJ1-2, with D possibly matching TRBD1 (5 bases). Per germline, CDR1 MNHEY and CDR2 SVGAGI. The length of the CDR3 is 13 residues. The ends were cut back, 5 bases at V and 8 bases at J, with 15 bases in the middle. The CDR3 loop reads CASSQRRGEGYTF. Here the CDR3 DNA reads TGTGCCAGCAGTCAAAGGAGGGGCGAGGGCTACACCTTC.

V and J are TRBV6-1 and TRBJ2-6, with D perhaps TRBD1 (5 bases). The CDR3 is made up of 15 amino acids. Germline V CDR1 and CDR2: MNHNS, SASEGT. Trimming took 2 bases from V and 0 from J, leaving 5 bases between them. The CDR3: CASSETGSGANVLTF. CDR3 DNA sequence: TGTGCCAGCAGTGAAACAGGCTCTGGGGCCAACGTCCTGACTTTC.

The chain combines TRBV11-1 with TRBJ2-1; D is unresolved. The CDR3 runs to 11 residues. Germline V lookup: CDR1 SGHAT, CDR2 FQDESV (reference sequence). The V gene lost 6 bases and the J gene lost 8 bases, with 8 bases spanning the gap. CDR3 nucleotide sequence: TGTGCCAGCAGATTGCGTGATGAGCAGTTCTTC. Its protein product is CASRLRDEQFF.

The genes are TRBV4-1 and TRBJ2-7; 7 bases map to TRBD1. Germline assignment: CDR1 MGHRA and CDR2 YSYEKL. The CDR3 covers 13 residues. The junction had 3 bases not matched to a gene; V was cut back by 5 bases and J by 2 bases. The DNA for the CDR3 is TGCGCCAGCAGCGAAGGGACAGCCTACGAGCAGTACTTC. Its translation: CASSEGTAYEQYF.

This chain joins TRBV4-1 and TRBJ2-7; D not certain. In germline, CDR1 is MGHRA, CDR2 YSYEKL. CDR3 length: 16 residues. V was shortened by 1 base and J by 0 bases, with 13 bases between the two germline ends. The CDR3, as DNA: TGCGCCAGCAGCCAAGTCGCGAACGCGGACTCCTACGAGCAGTACTTC. This encodes CASSQVANADSYEQYF.

The rearrangement joins TRBV6-6 to TRBJ2-1, with TRBD2 matching over 10 bases. The V segment lost 5 bases and the J segment 9 bases; nucleotides outside the gene matches: 7. The CDR3 extends over 14 amino acids. CDR1 is MNHNY and CDR2 is SVGAGI in the germline V gene (reference sequence). CDR3 sequence: CASSSGRAIGEQFF. As DNA, the CDR3 is TGTGCCAGCAGTAGCGGGAGGGCCATCGGTGAGCAGTTCTTC.

CDR3 nucleotide sequence: TGTGCCAGTAGTATTCTCACTAGCGGGATAGGCAATGAGCAGTTCTTC. It yields the protein CASSILTSGIGNEQFF. This sequence joins TRBV19 and TRBJ2-1; 10 bases map to TRBD2. The CDR3 length is 16 residues. The germline V gene encodes CDR1 LNHDA and CDR2 SQIVND (reference sequence). The junction had 8 bases not matched to a gene; V was cut back by 3 bases and J by 6 bases.

V and J are TRBV7-9 and TRBJ1-1, with 9 bases matching TRBD1. The CDR3 extends over 14 amino acids. V lost 5 bases, J lost 4 bases, and 5 bases stayed unmatched. The germline gives CDR1 SEHNR, CDR2 FQNEAQ (reference sequence). The CDR3 DNA follows: TGTGCCAGCAGCCCCCAACAGGGGGCCACTGAAGCTTTCTTT. It translates to CASSPQQGATEAFF. Using reference TRBV7-9 and TRBJ1-1 for the parts outside the CDR3, the full variable domain is DTGVSQNPRHKITKRGQNVTFRCDPISEHNRLYWYRQTLGQGPEFLTYFQNEAQLEKSRLLSDRFSAERPKGSFSTLEIQRTEQGDSAMYLCASSPQQGATEAFFGQGTRLTVV.

The rearrangement uses TRBV19 and TRBJ2-7; no reliable D call. Trimming took 7 bases from V and 7 from J, leaving 14 bases between them. CDR1 is LNHDA and CDR2 is SQIVND in the germline V gene (reference sequence). The CDR3 runs 12 residues. The CDR3 sequence: CASNTPPEEQYF. The DNA for the CDR3 is TGTGCCAGTAACACCCCCCCGGAGGAGCAGTACTTC.

This clone was observed a few times. The rearrangement uses TRBV2 and TRBJ1-1, with D perhaps matching TRBD1 (6 bases). CDR3 size: 12 residues. V gave up 7 bases and J gave up 7 bases, with 13 bases separating them. Germline-derived CDR1 and CDR2 are SNHLY and FYNNEI. The CDR3 region is CASKQGYGEAFF. DNA for the CDR3: TGTGCCAGCAAACAGGGCTACGGTGAAGCTTTCTTT.

This clone was counted a single time. The J gene is TRBJ2-3, the V gene TRBV19; 8 bases fit TRBD2. The V and J ends lost 4 bases and 2 bases, in that order; junction bases with no gene match: 8. The CDR3 has 16 residues. The V gene's germline CDR1 is LNHDA and CDR2 SQIVND (reference sequence). The CDR3 coding sequence is TGTGCCAGTAGTAGGACTAGCAAGGCGGTCACAGATACGCAGTATTTT. This encodes CASSRTSKAVTDTQYF.

The chain combines TRBV28 with TRBJ2-1; TRBD2 matches 11 bases. CDR3 length: 15 amino acids. V dropped 6 bases and J dropped 6; count of bases not matched to a gene: 7. Germline V gene sequence: CDR1 MDHEN, CDR2 SYDVKM. In DNA, the CDR3 is TGTGCCAGCAGAACGCTAGCGGGAGGAGGCAATGAGCAGTTCTTC. It is translated as CASRTLAGGGNEQFF.

The J gene is TRBJ2-3, the V gene TRBV13; unclear D gene. Germline CDR1 and CDR2: PRHDT and FYEKMQ (reference sequence). V was clipped by 2 bases and J by 0 bases, with 6 bases between them. The CDR3 has 14 residues. This CDR3 is CASSLPSSTDTQYF. The DNA for the CDR3 is TGTGCCAGCAGCTTACCTTCTAGCACAGATACGCAGTATTTT.

This chain links TRBV27 with TRBJ1-1; D is uncertain. The CDR3 has 11 residues. Trimming took off 6 bases at V and 7 bases at J, with 9 bases between the two ends. The germline CDR1 and CDR2 sequences are MNHEY and SMNVEV (reference sequence). The CDR3 DNA sequence: TGTGCCAGCAGATCGGGATTTGAAGCTTTCTTT. Translating it yields CASRSGFEAFF.